A selection of T cell receptor beta chains follows, all from one sample in a study of blood T cell repertoires in COVID-19. Repertoires were generated with immunoSEQ multiplex PCR, while TCRdb's copy carries only in-frame clones and drops some. This table holds a few hundred thousand clones, roughly 90% found once. The source material was PBMCs or T cells enriched from blood (not recorded which). The receptors were sampled from a young woman who had been exposed to COVID-19. CDR3s include the opening cysteine and the closing phenylalanine or tryptophan. The D gene is left open where the match is weak. Clone sizes are given selectively: once, few, many, or a class where the clone is expanded.

TRBJ2-7 - TRBV27 - TGTGCCAGCAGTTCCCGTTCGGTAGGGGCGGGGTACGAGCAGTACTTC CASSSRSVGAGYEQYF
TRBJ2-2 - TRBV10-2 - TGCGCCAGCAGTTCAGAGGGCGGGGAGCTGTTTTTT CASSSEGGELFF
TRBJ2-3 - TRBV6-1 TRBD2 TGTGCCAGCAGTGAACTAGCGGGGGGGCCGTATGGTACGCAGTATTTT CASSELAGGPYGTQYF
TRBJ1-2 few TRBV5-4 - TGTGCCAGCAGTTCCGACAGCATCTATGGCTACACCTTC CASSSDSIYGYTF
TRBJ2-2 once TRBV2 TRBD2 TGTGCCAGCAGTTATAGCGGGGGATCGAACACCGGGGAGCTGTTTTTT CASSYSGGSNTGELFF
TRBJ1-1 - TRBV28 TRBD1 TGTGCCAGCAGACCCGGGACAGGAACGAACACTGAAGCTTTCTTT CASRPGTGTNTEAFF
TRBJ2-7 - TRBV5-1 - TGCGCCAGCAGGGTAGTAGCTGGAACCTACGAGCAGTACTTC CASRVVAGTYEQYF
TRBJ2-3 - TRBV11-2 - TGTGCCAGCACTCAACAGACCACAGATACGCAGTATTTT CASTQQTTDTQYF
TRBJ1-2 once TRBV29-1 TRBD1 TGCAGCGTAGGAGGACAGGGAAACTATGGCTACACCTTC CSVGGQGNYGYTF
TRBJ1-5 - TRBV16 - TGTGCCAGCAGCCGTCGGTTGGGCAGTGGTAGCAATCAGCCCCAGCATTTT CASSRRLGSGSNQPQHF
TRBJ2-1 - TRBV10-3 - TGTGCCATCAGTGAGCGGGCGGAGGATGAGCAGTTCTTC CAISERAEDEQFF
TRBJ1-1 few TRBV2 - TGTGCCAGCAGACAGACCACTGAAGCTTTCTTT CASRQTTEAFF
TRBJ2-1 - TRBV19 - TGTGCCAGTACCGTAGCTGGAAATGAGCAGTTCTTC CASTVAGNEQFF
TRBJ2-2 - TRBV7-9 - TGTGCCAGCAGCCACCACCTAGCCGCCGGGGAGCTGTTTTTT CASSHHLAAGELFF
TRBJ2-5 - TRBV4-3 TRBD2 TGCGCCAGCAGCCAAGGACTAGCGGGGGGCCAAGAGACCCAGTACTTC CASSQGLAGGQETQYF
TRBJ1-3 once TRBV7-2 TRBD1 TGTGCCAGCAGCTTAGGACAGGGGGCGGCAGGAAACACCATATATTTT CASSLGQGAAGNTIYF
TRBJ2-7 - TRBV10-3 TRBD1 TGTGCCATCAGTGGGACCTCACAGGGGGTCGTTAGGAACGAGCAGTACTTC CAISGTSQGVVRNEQYF
TRBJ2-6 - TRBV4-1 - TGCGCCAGCAGCCGATCACCTAAGGGGATCCGCGATGGGGCCAACGTCCTGACTTTC CASSRSPKGIRDGANVLTF
TRBJ2-1 - TRBV28 TRBD2 TGTGCCAGCAGTACCCCGGGACTAGCGGGATGGGGGCAGTTCTTC CASSTPGLAGWGQFF
TRBJ2-5 - TRBV13 TRBD2 TGTGCCAGCAGCTTAGGACCGGGACTAGCGCCGCAAGAGACCCAGTACTTC CASSLGPGLAPQETQYF
TRBJ2-6 - TRBV7-3 TRBD2 TGTGCCAGCAGCCCCGTAGCGGGGGGGCCCTCTGGGGCCAACGTCCTGACTTTC CASSPVAGGPSGANVLTF
TRBJ1-4 - TRBV7-2 TRBD1 TGTGCCAGCAGCCTAGACAGGGCAGCAACTAATGAAAAACTGTTTTTT CASSLDRAATNEKLFF
TRBJ2-1 - TRBV27 TRBD2 TGTGCCTCGGCCGGACTAGCGGGGGTGAGCTCCTACAATGAGCAGTTCTTC CASAGLAGVSSYNEQFF
TRBJ1-1 - TRBV3-1/TRBV3-2 - TGTGCCAGCAGCCAAGGACAGACGAACACTGAAGCTTTCTTT CASSQGQTNTEAFF
TRBJ1-2 once TRBV7-9 - TGTGCCAGCAGCTTCCTGACTGAGGAGTATGGCTACACCTTC CASSFLTEEYGYTF